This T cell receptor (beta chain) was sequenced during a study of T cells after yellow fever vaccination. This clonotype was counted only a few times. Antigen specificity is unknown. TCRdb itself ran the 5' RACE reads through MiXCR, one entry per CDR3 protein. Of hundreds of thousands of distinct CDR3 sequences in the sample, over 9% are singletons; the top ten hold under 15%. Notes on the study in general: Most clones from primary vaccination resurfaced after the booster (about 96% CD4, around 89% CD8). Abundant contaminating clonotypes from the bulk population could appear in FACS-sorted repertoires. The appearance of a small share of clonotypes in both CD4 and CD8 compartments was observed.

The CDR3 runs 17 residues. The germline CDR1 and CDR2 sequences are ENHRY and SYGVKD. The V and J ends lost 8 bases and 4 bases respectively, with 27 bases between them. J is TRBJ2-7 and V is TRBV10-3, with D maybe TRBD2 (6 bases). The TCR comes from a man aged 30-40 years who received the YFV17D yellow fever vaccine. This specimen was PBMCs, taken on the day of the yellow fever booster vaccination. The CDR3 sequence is CAISDAILDAGRYEQYF. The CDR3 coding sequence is TGTGCCATCTCCGACGCGATACTAGATGCGGGACGTTACGAGCAGTACTTC.